This T cell receptor (beta chain) was identified during a study of blood T cell repertoires in COVID-19. As for the study in general: T cells, B-cell-depleted T cells, or PBMCs provided the cDNA or gDNA that served as material.

V shed 6 bases and J shed 6 bases, with 12 bases lying between them. The CDR3 spans 13 residues. Per the germline V gene, CDR1 is LGHDT and CDR2 is YNNKEL (reference sequence). Only in-frame clones appear in the TCRdb table, and some are missing; sequencing was by immunoSEQ multiplex PCR. The sample holds 65,000 to 70,000 clones; roughly 87% are singletons and the top ten take approximately 20%. The sequenced sample consisted of peripheral blood. The chain has TRBV3-1 (or the pseudogene TRBV3-2) and TRBJ1-5; D uncertain. The source of this sequence is a woman aged 80 or over with acute or convalescent COVID-19. The DNA for the CDR3 is TGTGCCAGCAGTTACGACAACGCTCAGCCCCAGCATTTT. Translated, it gives CASSYDNAQPQHF.